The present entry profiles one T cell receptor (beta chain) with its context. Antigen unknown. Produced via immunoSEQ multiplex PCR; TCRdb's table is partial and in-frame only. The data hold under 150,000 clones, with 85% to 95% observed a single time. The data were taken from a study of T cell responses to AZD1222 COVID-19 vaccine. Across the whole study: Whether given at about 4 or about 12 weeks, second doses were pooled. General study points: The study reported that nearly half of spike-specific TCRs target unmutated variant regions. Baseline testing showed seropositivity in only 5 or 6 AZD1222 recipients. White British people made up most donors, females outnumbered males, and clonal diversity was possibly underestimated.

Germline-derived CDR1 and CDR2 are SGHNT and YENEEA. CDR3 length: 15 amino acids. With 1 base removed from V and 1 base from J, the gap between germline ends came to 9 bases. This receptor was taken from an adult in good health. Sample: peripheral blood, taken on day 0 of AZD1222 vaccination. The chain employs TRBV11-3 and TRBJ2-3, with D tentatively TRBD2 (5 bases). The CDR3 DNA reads TGTGCCAGCAGCTTAGGAGGGAGAGGCACAGATACGCAGTATTTT. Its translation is CASSLGGRGTDTQYF. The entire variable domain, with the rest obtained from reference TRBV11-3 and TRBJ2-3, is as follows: EAGVVQSPRYKIIEKKQPVAFWCNPISGHNTLYWYLQNLGQGPELLIRYENEEAVDDSQLPKDRFSAERLKGVDSTLKIQPAELGDSAVYLCASSLGGRGTDTQYFGPGTRLTVL.